This paragraph covers one T cell receptor (beta chain) sequence. Antigen unknown. The data originate from a study of cytomegalovirus exposure and HLA in healthy donors. The CDR3 covers 16 residues. CDR1 and CDR2 from the germline V gene are LGHNA and YNFKEQ. Losses at the gene ends were 11 bases for V and 3 bases for J; bases not matched to a gene: 16. The PCR had 60 Vbeta and 13 Jbeta primers. Assay used: immunoSEQ multiplex PCR; TCRdb lists only in-frame clones, some missing. The sample lists hundreds of thousands of clones; around nine tenths were seen once. Study-wide results and caveats: The study designated 150 to 200 TCR beta chains cytomegalovirus-associated. Later analysis identified 16,951 TCR beta sequences associated with HLA alleles, using a false discovery rate threshold of 0.05. A later analysis reportedly identified an Asian-associated ancestry cluster as carrying fewer N-insertions than the roughly 700-donor mean. Analysis was performed later, and it showed HLA-associated TCR beta chains to be more clonally expanded than equally common others.

This TCR was sampled from a woman aged 18-29 years in good health and CMV-seronegative. Source material: PBMCs. This sequence joins TRBV4-2 and TRBJ2-3; 8 bases fit TRBD2. CDR3 sequence reads: CALTAGAKGITDTQYF. The CDR3, as DNA: TGTGCCCTAACAGCGGGGGCCAAGGGGATAACAGATACGCAGTATTTT.